These 24 T cell receptor beta chains originate from one sample sequenced in a study of blood T cell repertoires in COVID-19. Some clones are missing from TCRdb's copy, which holds only in-frame ones; the method was immunoSEQ multiplex PCR. Of about 200,000 clones in the sample, approximately 83% were seen once. The sequenced material came from peripheral blood. These receptors all come from a man aged 55 to 70 with acute or convalescent COVID-19.

The chain recombines TRBV6-5 with TRBJ2-1; 11 bases are shared with TRBD2. This CDR3 is built from 15 residues. Germline CDR1 and CDR2: MNHEY and SVGAGI. The V segment lost 5 bases and the J segment 6 bases; nucleotides outside the gene matches: 6. CDR3 region: CASSRLAGPVNEQFF. CDR3 DNA: TGTGCCAGCAGTAGACTAGCGGGGCCGGTCAATGAGCAGTTCTTC.

The chain links TRBV19 to TRBJ1-2; the D is unclear. Germline CDR1 reads LNHDA; CDR2 reads SQIVND (reference sequence). Trimming pared 3 bases from V and 8 bases from J, leaving 16 bases between. This CDR3 has 14 residues. The CDR3 DNA follows: TGTGCCAGTAGTATGACCCTCGGGATGGGAGGCTACACCTTC. Protein: CASSMTLGMGGYTF.

The rearrangement links TRBV4-3 to TRBJ2-2, with TRBD2 identical over 10 bases. The V segment lost 1 base and the J segment 6 bases; nucleotides outside the gene matches: 11. Germline assignment: CDR1 LGHNA and CDR2 YSLEER. The CDR3 has 18 amino acids. In DNA form, the CDR3 reads TGCGCCAGCAGCCAAGGAGCGGGAGGGCCCAAGGAGGCCGGGGAGCTGTTTTTT. Protein: CASSQGAGGPKEAGELFF.

The genes are TRBV2 and TRBJ2-2; 10 nucleotides align to TRBD1. The V segment lost 6 bases and the J segment 1 base; nucleotides outside the gene matches: 5. CDR3 length: 16 amino acids. Germline lookup yields CDR1 SNHLY and CDR2 FYNNEI. CDR3 amino acids: CASRRTGGRNTGELFF. The CDR3 DNA is TGTGCCAGCAGGAGGACAGGGGGTAGGAACACCGGGGAGCTGTTTTTT.

The V and J genes are TRBV7-2 and TRBJ2-7, with TRBD2 identical over 12 bases. The V and J ends lost 8 bases and 1 base, in that order; junction bases with no gene match: 3. Germline CDR1 SGHTA, CDR2 FQGNSA. The CDR3 has 14 amino acids. CDR3 protein: CASRTSGISYEQYF. For the CDR3, the DNA is TGTGCCAGCCGGACTAGCGGGATATCCTACGAGCAGTACTTC.

The rearrangement uses TRBV3-1 (or the pseudogene TRBV3-2) and TRBJ2-4; 10 bases are shared with TRBD1. Looked up from germline, CDR1 is LGHDT and CDR2 is YNNKEL (reference sequence). The CDR3 contains 18 residues. Germline trimming cut 0 bases from V and 0 bases from J; bases unmatched to any gene: 5. CDR3 loop: CASSQDWDRGAAKNIQYF. For the CDR3, the DNA is TGTGCCAGCAGCCAAGATTGGGACAGGGGCGCAGCCAAAAACATTCAGTACTTC.

V usage is TRBV18 and J usage is TRBJ1-2; 7 bases are a match to TRBD1. V trimming: 2 bases; J trimming: 8 bases; junction bases outside the gene matches: 11. This CDR3 is 15 amino acids long. Germline CDR1 and CDR2: KGHSH and LQKENI. The CDR3 region is CASSPNRDSSFGYTF. The CDR3 nucleotides read TGTGCCAGCTCACCAAACCGGGACAGCAGCTTCGGCTACACCTTC.

The rearrangement links TRBV19 to TRBJ1-6; a weak D match, TRBD1 (6 bases). There are 13 residues in the CDR3. Germline V gives CDR1 LNHDA, CDR2 SQIVND (reference sequence). Trimming took 6 bases from V and 7 from J, leaving 10 bases between them. The CDR3 spells CASSPTGNSPLHF. CDR3 DNA: TGTGCCAGTAGCCCAACAGGGAATTCACCCCTCCACTTT.

The chain recombines TRBV5-1 with TRBJ2-1; TRBD2 aligns across 10 bases. This CDR3 contains 17 residues. With V trimmed by 4 bases and J by 6 bases, 13 bases remained unmatched. The V gene's germline CDR1 is SGHRS and CDR2 YFSETQ. The CDR3 DNA sequence: TGCGCCAGCAGCCGGACTCTCCCTAGCGGGAGCGGCAATGAGCAGTTCTTC. Translating gives CASSRTLPSGSGNEQFF. Full variable domain (rest looked up from reference TRBV5-1 and TRBJ2-1): KAGVTQTPRYLIKTRGQQVTLSCSPISGHRSVSWYQQTPGQGLQFLFEYFSETQRNKGNFPGRFSGRQFSNSRSEMNVSTLELGDSALYLCASSRTLPSGSGNEQFFGPGTRLTVL.

This chain connects TRBV5-1 to TRBJ1-1; 8 bases are a match to TRBD1. The germline gives CDR1 SGHRS, CDR2 YFSETQ. V lost 5 bases, J lost 5 bases, and 5 bases stayed unmatched. This CDR3 comprises 13 residues. CDR3 DNA sequence: TGCGCCAGCAGTATAACAGGGGGAACTGAAGCTTTCTTT. It translates to CASSITGGTEAFF.

The chain recombines TRBV30 with TRBJ1-1; 12 positions agree with TRBD1. CDR3 length: 16 residues. CDR1 is GTSNPN, CDR2 SVGIG, per germline (reference sequence). V lost 8 bases and J lost 4; bases outside the gene matches: 14. CDR3 loop: CAGSLGTGGAGTEAFF. The CDR3 DNA reads as TGTGCCGGCTCCCTCGGGACAGGGGGCGCGGGCACTGAAGCTTTCTTT.

The V gene is TRBV7-9, the J gene TRBJ2-7; D might be TRBD1 (6 bases). This CDR3 comprises 15 residues. V lost 5 bases and J lost 3, with 17 bases in between. Germline CDR1 and CDR2: SEHNR and FQNEAQ (reference sequence). The CDR3 region is CASSPTVKGDYEQYF. The CDR3 region has the DNA TGTGCCAGCAGCCCCACGGTGAAGGGGGACTACGAGCAGTACTTC.

This chain uses TRBV5-1 with TRBJ1-5; D may be TRBD1 (5 bases). Germline values: CDR1 SGHRS, CDR2 YFSETQ. The CDR3 covers 15 residues. Between the trimmed V and J ends, which lost 0 bases and 4 bases, there was a span of 11 bases. The CDR3: CASSLVPGRNQPQHF. For the CDR3, the DNA is TGCGCCAGCAGCTTGGTGCCAGGGAGGAATCAGCCCCAGCATTTT. Full variable domain (rest looked up from reference TRBV5-1 and TRBJ1-5): KAGVTQTPRYLIKTRGQQVTLSCSPISGHRSVSWYQQTPGQGLQFLFEYFSETQRNKGNFPGRFSGRQFSNSRSEMNVSTLELGDSALYLCASSLVPGRNQPQHFGDGTRLSIL.

This chain connects TRBV12-5 to TRBJ2-3, with 11 bases identical to TRBD2. Per germline, CDR1 LGHNT and CDR2 FRNRAP. This CDR3 spans 15 amino acids. The J segment lost 3 bases and the V segment lost 1 base, leaving 0 bases of the junction unmatched. This CDR3 is CASGLGLAGTDTQYF. The CDR3 region has the DNA TGTGCTAGTGGTTTGGGACTAGCGGGGACAGATACGCAGTATTTT.

The rearrangement uses TRBV6-1 and TRBJ1-2; tentative D call: TRBD1 (6 bases). The CDR3 totals 16 residues. CDR1 and CDR2 (germline): MNHNS, SASEGT. The germline V and J ends were trimmed by 4 bases and 4 bases, with 19 bases remaining between them. The CDR3 DNA is TGTGCCAGCAGTGTCCGTCCCGGGACACCTCTCTATGGCTACACCTTC. Translation: CASSVRPGTPLYGYTF.

The chain joins TRBV7-3 to TRBJ2-7; no clear D. The CDR3 spans 14 residues. The V gene lost 5 bases and the J gene lost 5 bases, with 16 bases spanning the gap. Germline V CDR1 and CDR2: SGHTA, FQGTGA. The CDR3 sequence is CASSRPLSEHEQYF. The CDR3 region has the DNA TGTGCCAGCAGCCGCCCGTTGAGCGAGCACGAGCAGTACTTC.

The chain joins TRBV7-6 to TRBJ2-3; 9 bases align to TRBD1. J was trimmed by 1 base and V by 2 bases; bases with no gene match: 1. This CDR3 spans 15 amino acids. The germline V gene has CDR1 SGHVS and CDR2 FNYEAQ. In nucleotides, the CDR3 is TGTGCCAGCAGCTTAAGACAGGGGGGCACAGATACGCAGTATTTT. Translation: CASSLRQGGTDTQYF.

V usage is TRBV7-9 and J usage is TRBJ2-7; 10 bases map to TRBD1. The CDR3 has 14 amino acids. Per the germline V gene, CDR1 is SEHNR and CDR2 is FQNEAQ (reference sequence). V lost 8 bases, J lost 4 bases, and 8 bases stayed unmatched. For the CDR3, the DNA is TGTGCCAGCGGGGGAGGGACAGGGGTGTACGAGCAGTACTTC. Translated, it gives CASGGGTGVYEQYF.

The genes are TRBV11-2 and TRBJ2-7; TRBD2 matches at 10 bases. The germline V gene has CDR1 SGHAT and CDR2 FQNNGV. J gave up 9 bases and V 2 bases, and 10 bases lay outside the gene matches. The CDR3 loop spans 15 amino acids. The CDR3 nucleotides are TGTGCCAGCAGCTTAACACTAGCGGGGATGGACGGGCAGTACTTC. Its translation is CASSLTLAGMDGQYF.

This chain uses TRBV19 with TRBJ2-3; 8 bases match TRBD1. Trimming cost V 4 bases and J 3 bases; bases outside gene matches: 9. CDR3 length: 16 residues. The V gene's germline CDR1 is LNHDA and CDR2 SQIVND (reference sequence). CDR3 sequence (DNA): TGTGCCAGTAGTACGCCCGACAGGGGAATTACAGATACGCAGTATTTT. It yields the protein CASSTPDRGITDTQYF.

The V and J genes are TRBV24-1 and TRBJ2-3; TRBD2 aligns across 7 bases. The V gene's germline CDR1 is KGHDR and CDR2 SFDVKD. Unmatched junction bases numbered 8, after V lost 3 bases and J lost 0 bases. CDR3 length: 17 residues. This CDR3 reads CATSDLGTITSTDTQYF. The CDR3 coding sequence is TGTGCCACCAGTGATCTGGGGACTATCACTAGCACAGATACGCAGTATTTT.

The rearrangement joins TRBV4-3 to TRBJ2-2; 8 positions match TRBD2. CDR1 is LGHNA, CDR2 YSLEER, per germline. The CDR3 contains 19 residues. Trimming took 0 bases from V and 0 from J; bases not matched to a gene: 9. CDR3 loop: CASSQDLADSGTNTGELFF. The CDR3 bases are TGCGCCAGCAGCCAAGATTTAGCGGATAGCGGGACGAACACCGGGGAGCTGTTTTTT.

The V gene is TRBV28, the J gene TRBJ2-7; perhaps TRBD2 as D (6 bases). V was pared by 6 bases and J by 0 bases, with 15 bases between. CDR3 size: 15 residues. CDR1 and CDR2 from the germline V gene are MDHEN and SYDVKM. The CDR3 protein is CASSSGGLSSYEQYF. CDR3 DNA sequence: TGTGCCAGCAGCTCCGGGGGACTTAGCTCCTACGAGCAGTACTTC.

The chain combines TRBV6-5 with TRBJ2-5; 8 positions match TRBD2. V lost 2 bases and J lost 7; bases outside the gene matches: 3. Germline CDR1 and CDR2: MNHEY and SVGAGI. This CDR3 comprises 13 residues. This CDR3 reads CASSYQRELTQYF. The CDR3 coding sequence is TGTGCCAGCAGTTACCAGCGGGAGTTGACCCAGTACTTC.